This TCR beta chain was recovered during a study of glioma-infiltrating T cells. The iRepertoire nested amplicon-rescue multiplex PCR amplified TCR alpha and beta CDR3s from RNA. Tissue mRNA or PBMC total RNA, about 85-400 ng, went into one-step reverse transcription and amplification. A single record per CDR3 protein comes from TCRdb applying MiXCR to the multiplex PCR reads. The profile shows about 89,000 distinct CDR3 sequences, about 25% of them singletons. Study-level results: Above-expected tissue-blood divergence occurred in all gliomas, most in low-grade ones. Tissue and blood shared very few CDR3 sequences.

The V and J ends lost 5 bases and 8 bases, in that order; junction bases with no gene match: 12. CDR3 length: 15 amino acids. Germline values: CDR1 MNHNS, CDR2 SASEGT. At least ten counts were recorded for this clonotype. Its antigen is unidentified. The chain is built from TRBV6-1 and TRBJ2-4; 7 nucleotides match TRBD1. Material: glioma tissue, nonneoplastic brain tissue, or PBMCs (not recorded which). The TCR originated in a human donor with low-grade glioma or glioblastoma, undergoing nonglioma brain surgery, or in good health (not recorded which). CDR3 sequence reads: CASSFHPRGLDIQYF. DNA for the CDR3: TGTGCCAGCAGTTTCCATCCTAGGGGGCTAGACATTCAGTACTTC.